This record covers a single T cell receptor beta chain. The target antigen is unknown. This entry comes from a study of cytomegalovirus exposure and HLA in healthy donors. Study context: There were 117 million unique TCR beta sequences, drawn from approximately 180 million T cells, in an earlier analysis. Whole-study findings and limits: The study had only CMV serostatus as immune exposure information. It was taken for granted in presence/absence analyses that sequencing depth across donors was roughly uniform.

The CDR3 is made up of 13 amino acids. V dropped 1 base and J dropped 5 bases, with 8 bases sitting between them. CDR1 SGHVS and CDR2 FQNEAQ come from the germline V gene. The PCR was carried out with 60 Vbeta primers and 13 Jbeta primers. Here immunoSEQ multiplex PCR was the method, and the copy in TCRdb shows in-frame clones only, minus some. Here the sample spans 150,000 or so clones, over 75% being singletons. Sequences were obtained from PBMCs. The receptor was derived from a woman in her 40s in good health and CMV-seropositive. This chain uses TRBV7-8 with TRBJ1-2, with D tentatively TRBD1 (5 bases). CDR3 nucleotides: TGTGCCAGCAGCTTAGGACAGAAATATGGCTACACCTTC. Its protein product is CASSLGQKYGYTF.